One and the same sample provided the 25 T cell receptor beta chains below, sequenced in a study of radiotherapy plus CTLA-4 blockade in lung cancer. Assay: immunoSEQ multiplex PCR; the TCRdb copy retains only in-frame clones and omits some. The repertoire has around 40,000 clones, around 75% of them found once; the top ten carry 9.5% to 10%. Sequenced material: peripheral blood, taken from a patient treated with radiotherapy plus ipilimumab. Receptor source: a human donor with non-small cell lung cancer who had stable disease on radiotherapy plus ipilimumab.

The chain recombines TRBV18 with TRBJ2-2, with unresolved D. The CDR3 extends over 12 amino acids. Germline CDR1 reads KGHSH; CDR2 reads LQKENI. V was cut by 6 bases and J by 5 bases, with 7 bases left in between. The CDR3 is CASSELTGELFF. The CDR3 nucleotides are TGTGCCAGCTCGGAACTAACCGGGGAGCTGTTTTTT.

The chain has TRBV18 and TRBJ1-3; D not certain. V dropped 3 bases and J dropped 2 bases, with 23 bases sitting between them. This CDR3 has 19 amino acids. The germline V gene has CDR1 KGHSH and CDR2 LQKENI. The CDR3 spells CASSPTPSPHKSTGNTIYF. As DNA, the CDR3 is TGTGCCAGCTCACCGACTCCCTCCCCTCACAAGAGTACTGGAAACACCATATATTTT.

This rearrangement joins TRBV2 to TRBJ2-7, with D maybe TRBD1 (6 bases). Germline V gene lookup returns CDR1 SNHLY and CDR2 FYNNEI. CDR3 size: 13 residues. Trimming shortened V by 6 bases and J by 5 bases, and 14 bases separated the two germline ends. The CDR3 protein is CASSIKQGNEQYF. DNA of the CDR3: TGTGCCAGCAGCATTAAACAGGGTAACGAGCAGTACTTC.

The chain has TRBV29-1 and TRBJ2-5; D possibly corresponds to TRBD1 (5 bases). Germline assignment: CDR1 SQVTM and CDR2 ANQGSEA. Trimming removed 4 bases from V and 4 bases from J, with 10 bases in between. This CDR3 is 12 amino acids long. CDR3 sequence reads: CSVVAGPETQYF. CDR3 DNA sequence: TGCAGCGTTGTGGCAGGGCCAGAGACCCAGTACTTC.

The chain employs TRBV18 and TRBJ2-7, with D tentatively TRBD1 (6 bases). Trimming stripped 6 bases from V and 6 bases from J, with 18 bases between. Germline V gene sequence: CDR1 KGHSH, CDR2 LQKENI. The CDR3 covers 14 residues. CDR3 sequence reads: CASSIQQGTGEQYF. The CDR3 DNA reads as TGTGCCAGCTCTATACAACAGGGAACGGGCGAGCAGTACTTC.

V gene TRBV9 combines with J gene TRBJ2-5; no reliable D call. The CDR3 covers 14 residues. V was trimmed by 1 base and J by 9 bases, leaving 16 bases between them. In germline, CDR1 is SGDLS, CDR2 YYNGEE. CDR3 coding DNA: TGTGCCAGCAGCGTATCGCCCACGTCCGGGTCCCAGTACTTC. Protein product: CASSVSPTSGSQYF.

This chain connects TRBV30 to TRBJ2-2; D remains unclear. Looked up from germline, CDR1 is GTSNPN and CDR2 is SVGIG (reference sequence). With 3 bases removed from V and 9 bases from J, the gap between germline ends came to 20 bases. This CDR3 is 15 amino acids long. The CDR3 nucleotides read TGTGCCTGGAGACGATCCGGCAGGCCCGCCAGGGAGCTGTTTTTT. Translation: CAWRRSGRPARELFF.

This clone was found once. The chain joins TRBV29-1 to TRBJ1-5; the D is unclear. Germline-derived CDR1 and CDR2 are SQVTM and ANQGSEA. There are 13 residues in the CDR3. Trimming removed 4 bases from V and 9 bases from J, with 16 bases in between. The CDR3 loop is CSVALDFLGPQHF. CDR3 nucleotides: TGCAGCGTTGCTCTGGACTTTTTGGGGCCCCAGCATTTT.

This sequence joins TRBV7-2 and TRBJ2-5; D uncertain. The CDR3 runs 12 residues. V was pared by 6 bases and J by 2 bases, with 7 bases between. CDR1 and CDR2 (germline): SGHTA, FQGNSA. This CDR3 reads CASSRWQETQYF. In DNA form, the CDR3 reads TGTGCCAGCAGTCGGTGGCAAGAGACCCAGTACTTC.

This chain uses TRBV2 with TRBJ1-2; tentative D call: TRBD1 (6 bases). The V end was cut by 1 base, the J end by 8 bases, with 11 bases between. CDR1 and CDR2 from the germline V gene are SNHLY and FYNNEI. The CDR3 totals 13 residues. CDR3 sequence (DNA): TGTGCCAGCAGTGAAGGCGGGGGCAGGGGCTACACCTTC. Its protein is CASSEGGGRGYTF. Full variable domain (outside the CDR3, taken from reference TRBV2 and TRBJ1-2): EPEVTQTPSHQVTQMGQEVILRCVPISNHLYFYWYRQILGQKVEFLVSFYNNEISEKSEIFDDQFSVERPDGSNFTLKIRSTKLEDSAMYFCASSEGGGRGYTFGSGTRLTVV.

The rearrangement uses TRBV7-3 and TRBJ2-3; D is unclear. This CDR3 contains 13 residues. V lost 0 bases and J 5 bases, leaving 6 bases between the germline ends. Germline assignment: CDR1 SGHTA and CDR2 FQGTGA. CDR3 in DNA: TGTGCCAGCAGCTTAACCAGTCAAGATACGCAGTATTTT. Residues: CASSLTSQDTQYF.

Here the CDR3 reads CSVEGDREAGYTF. The CDR3 DNA is TGCAGCGTTGAAGGGGACAGGGAAGCTGGCTACACCTTC. The V call is TRBV29-1, the J call TRBJ1-2, with 9 nucleotides matching TRBD1. The germline V gene has CDR1 SQVTM and CDR2 ANQGSEA. The J segment lost 7 bases and the V segment lost 1 base, leaving 4 bases of the junction unmatched. This CDR3 spans 13 amino acids.

This rearrangement joins TRBV27 to TRBJ2-1; maybe TRBD1 (5 bases). Per the germline V gene, CDR1 is MNHEY and CDR2 is SMNVEV (reference sequence). Trimming pared 4 bases from V and 3 bases from J, leaving 16 bases between. The CDR3 has 16 amino acids. This CDR3 reads CASSSRATALYNEQFF. Here the CDR3 DNA reads TGTGCCAGCAGTTCCCGGGCGACAGCCCTCTACAATGAGCAGTTCTTC.

This chain uses TRBV5-8 with TRBJ1-6; possibly TRBD1 for D (5 bases). CDR1 and CDR2 (germline): SGHTS, YDEGEE. The CDR3 is 14 residues long. Trimming cost V 3 bases and J 7 bases, with 11 bases left between them. CDR3 in DNA: TGTGCCAGCAGCTCAGGGTTGGGCAATTCACCCCTCCACTTT. Translation: CASSSGLGNSPLHF.

This clone was recorded a few times. The chain uses TRBV9 and TRBJ2-2; perhaps TRBD2 as D (6 bases). Germline CDR1 SGDLS, CDR2 YYNGEE. Deletions cut 3 bases from V and 6 bases from J, with 6 bases between. The CDR3 runs 12 residues. The CDR3 region is CASSAGAGELFF. CDR3 nucleotide sequence: TGTGCCAGCAGCGCGGGGGCCGGGGAGCTGTTTTTT.

The genes are TRBV15 and TRBJ1-6; D is unclear. The CDR3 consists of 15 residues. V was cut by 7 bases and J by 4 bases, with 14 bases left in between. Germline CDR1 and CDR2: LNHNV and YYDKDF (reference sequence). In DNA form, the CDR3 reads TGTGCCACCACCGCCTCCGGGGAGTATAATTCACCCCTCCACTTT. It yields the protein CATTASGEYNSPLHF.

This chain connects TRBV19 to TRBJ2-7; D call uncertain. CDR3 length equals 11 residues. Germline values: CDR1 LNHDA, CDR2 SQIVND (reference sequence). V gave up 5 bases and J gave up 5 bases, with 7 bases separating them. The CDR3 DNA reads TGTGCCAGTAGTTCCGTCCACGAGCAGTACTTC. This codes for CASSSVHEQYF.

The chain is built from TRBV4-3 and TRBJ1-2; the match to TRBD1 covers 8 bases. CDR1 and CDR2 from the germline V gene are LGHNA and YSLEER. Trimming cost V 3 bases and J 4 bases; bases outside gene matches: 7. This CDR3 is built from 15 residues. The CDR3 bases are TGCGCCAGCAGCCAGGCCCACGGACAGGGCTATGGCTACACCTTC. Translating gives CASSQAHGQGYGYTF.

This clone occurred a few times. The CDR3 is CASNLKNEQFF. CDR3 DNA: TGTGCCAGCAACTTAAAAAATGAGCAGTTCTTC. V usage is TRBV2 and J usage is TRBJ2-1; D unclear. V was pared by 7 bases and J by 7 bases, with 8 bases between. The CDR3 contains 11 residues. The V gene's germline CDR1 is SNHLY and CDR2 FYNNEI.

This clone was seen a few times. This chain uses TRBV9 with TRBJ2-3; 8 bases map to TRBD2. V trimming: 6 bases; J trimming: 0 bases; junction bases outside the gene matches: 3. The CDR3 length is 14 residues. CDR1 is SGDLS and CDR2 is YYNGEE in the germline V gene. The CDR3 nucleotides read TGTGCCAGCAAGGCGGGGGGAAGCACAGATACGCAGTATTTT. It yields the protein CASKAGGSTDTQYF.

The V call is TRBV5-1, the J call TRBJ2-7, with TRBD1 identical over 8 bases. Germline V gene data show CDR1 as SGHRS and CDR2 as YFSETQ. J gave up 6 bases and V 4 bases, and 12 bases lay outside the gene matches. CDR3 length: 15 amino acids. CDR3 sequence: CASSPLTGAGGEQYF. The DNA for the CDR3 is TGCGCCAGCAGCCCCCTGACAGGGGCTGGAGGCGAGCAGTACTTC.

The chain is built from TRBV29-1 and TRBJ1-3; TRBD1 is a possible D gene (5 bases). Germline-derived CDR1 and CDR2 are SQVTM and ANQGSEA. The CDR3 covers 12 residues. V dropped 4 bases and J dropped 8 bases, with 12 bases sitting between them. Written as DNA, the CDR3 is TGCAGCGTTGTGGGGGGAGGCGACACCATATATTTT. As protein: CSVVGGGDTIYF. Using reference TRBV29-1 and TRBJ1-3 for the parts outside the CDR3, the full variable domain is SAVISQKPSRDICQRGTSLTIQCQVDSQVTMMFWYRQQPGQSLTLIATANQGSEATYESGFVIDKFPISRPNLTFSTLTVSNMSPEDSSIYLCSVVGGGDTIYFGEGSWLTVV.

This clone was observed many times. This rearrangement joins TRBV6-1 to TRBJ1-4; D is perhaps TRBD1 (5 bases). CDR1 and CDR2 (germline): MNHNS, SASEGT. V gave up 2 bases and J gave up 3 bases, with 13 bases separating them. This CDR3 region has 16 residues. The CDR3 DNA reads TGTGCCAGCAGTGAATATGGGACTCGAGCTAATGAAAAACTGTTTTTT. Translated: CASSEYGTRANEKLFF.

The genes are TRBV7-9 and TRBJ1-2; D is unclear. Germline V gene lookup returns CDR1 SEHNR and CDR2 FQNEAQ (reference sequence). V was pared by 3 bases and J by 6 bases, with 17 bases between. This CDR3 has 15 amino acids. CDR3 coding DNA: TGTGCCAGCAGCTTGGTGGAGCCAACTATTCATGGCTACACCTTC. It codes for CASSLVEPTIHGYTF.

CDR3 bases: TGCAGCGCTGGAGGAGACCCTCCCAATGAGCAGTTCTTC. It encodes CSAGGDPPNEQFF. V usage is TRBV29-1 and J usage is TRBJ2-1, with D perhaps TRBD2 (5 bases). Deletions cut 7 bases from V and 6 bases from J, with 16 bases between. CDR1 is SQVTM, CDR2 ANQGSEA, per germline. CDR3 length: 13 amino acids.